The 13 T cell receptor beta chains listed next were all sequenced from one sample in a study of response to subunit inactivated influenza vaccine. TCRdb re-called the RT-PCR reads through MiXCR, storing one row per CDR3 protein. The data hold under 800,000 distinct CDR3 sequences, with about 14% observed a single time. The sequences come from PBMCs from blood, collected about 14 days before vaccination. The receptors were gathered from a middle-aged man who received an inactivated influenza vaccine.

This chain links TRBV20-1 with TRBJ1-4; 7 bases align to TRBD1. Germline CDR1 is DFQATT and CDR2 is SNEGSKA (reference sequence). V lost 6 bases and J lost 3; bases outside the gene matches: 7. The CDR3 has 14 amino acids. CDR3: CSARRTGSNEKLFF. In DNA, the CDR3 is TGCAGTGCCCGAAGGACAGGCTCTAATGAAAAACTGTTTTTT.

The chain recombines TRBV5-1 with TRBJ2-7, with 7 bases matching TRBD2. Unmatched junction bases numbered 11, after V lost 2 bases and J lost 3 bases. The CDR3 length is 16 residues. The germline V gene has CDR1 SGHRS and CDR2 YFSETQ. The CDR3 coding sequence is TGCGCCAGCAGCTTCTGGGGGGGAAGCTTAGACTACGAGCAGTACTTC. It codes for CASSFWGGSLDYEQYF.

In this sample, this clonotype turned up a few times. In nucleotides, the CDR3 is TGTGCCAGTGCCTTAACCGGGACAGTAAATTCACCCCTCCACTTT. Its protein is CASALTGTVNSPLHF. V usage is TRBV6-1 and J usage is TRBJ1-6, with TRBD1 matching over 7 bases. The CDR3 extends over 15 amino acids. CDR1 and CDR2 from the germline V gene are MNHNS and SASEGT. V dropped 9 bases and J dropped 7; count of bases not matched to a gene: 12.

The CDR3 region has the DNA TGTGCCAGCAGTTTACTCCAGGGACTTGGTGCTTTCTTT. Encoded protein: CASSLLQGLGAFF. The chain carries TRBV28 and TRBJ1-1, with TRBD1 as a possible D gene (5 bases). The length of the CDR3 is 13 residues. Between the trimmed V and J ends, which lost 2 bases and 11 bases, there was a span of 15 bases. CDR1 MDHEN and CDR2 SYDVKM come from the germline V gene. Filled out from reference TRBV28 and TRBJ1-1, the complete variable domain reads DVKVTQSSRYLVKRTGEKVFLECVQDMDHENMFWYRQDPGLGLRLIYFSYDVKMKEKGDIPEGYSVSREKKERFSLILESASTNQTSMYLCASSLLQGLGAFFGQGTRLTVV.

Ten or more counts support this clonotype. This chain joins TRBV7-9 and TRBJ1-5; D gene ambiguous. Per the germline V gene, CDR1 is SEHNR and CDR2 is FQNEAQ (reference sequence). Trimming removed 8 bases from V and 7 bases from J, with 12 bases in between. This CDR3 contains 12 residues. The CDR3 protein is CASSQERQPQHF. Here the CDR3 DNA reads TGTGCCAGCTCTCAGGAAAGACAGCCCCAGCATTTT.

This clonotype was counted only a few times. The chain uses TRBV6-5 and TRBJ1-1; D may be TRBD1 (5 bases). The CDR3 extends over 15 amino acids. CDR1 is MNHEY, CDR2 SVGAGI, per germline. V was shortened by 4 bases and J by 5 bases, with 17 bases between the two germline ends. The CDR3 reads CASSSLLRAWTEAFF. In DNA form, the CDR3 reads TGTGCCAGCAGTTCCCTACTCAGGGCATGGACTGAAGCTTTCTTT.

This clonotype showed up many times. The rearrangement uses TRBV11-2 and TRBJ2-7; maybe TRBD1 (6 bases). Germline V lookup: CDR1 SGHAT, CDR2 FQNNGV. The CDR3 has 12 amino acids. The germline V and J ends were trimmed by 2 bases and 7 bases, with 9 bases remaining between them. This CDR3 is CASSLSRGEQYF. In DNA form, the CDR3 reads TGTGCCAGCAGCTTATCGAGGGGGGAGCAGTACTTC.

The table lists this clonotype with many counts. Germline and junction disagree at one end, which may indicate a read error. The chain couples TRBV2 to TRBJ2-5; TRBD1 is a possible D gene (6 bases). This CDR3 region has 15 residues. Germline lookup yields CDR1 SNHLY and CDR2 FYNNEI. The CDR3: CASSENGQSQESQYF. The CDR3 DNA reads TGTGCCAGCAGTGAAAATGGACAGAGCCAAGAGTCCCAGTACTTC. Supplemented by reference TRBV2 and TRBJ2-5, the full variable domain reads EPEVTQTPSHQVTQMGQEVILRCVPISNHLYFYWYRQILGQKVEFLVSFYNNEISEKSEIFDDQFSVERPDGSNFTLKIRSTKLEDSAMYFCASSENGQSQESQYFGPGTRLLVL.

The chain has TRBV5-5 and TRBJ2-7, with D possibly being TRBD1 or TRBD2 (5 bases each). V was cut by 1 base and J by 3 bases, with 11 bases left in between. Germline loops: CDR1 SGHKS, CDR2 YYEKEE (reference sequence). This CDR3 has 14 amino acids. The CDR3 bases are TGTGCCAGCAGCTTGAGAGGGACGGGCTACGAGCAGTACTTC. This codes for CASSLRGTGYEQYF.

Ten or more counts support this clonotype. The chain links TRBV5-1 to TRBJ2-2, with 8 bases matching TRBD1. V gave up 6 bases and J gave up 3 bases; unmatched junction bases: 4. There are 14 residues in the CDR3. The V gene's germline CDR1 is SGHRS and CDR2 YFSETQ. For the CDR3, the DNA is TGCGCCAGCAAGGAGACAGGGGACACCGGGGAGCTGTTTTTT. Amino acids: CASKETGDTGELFF.

This clonotype occurred many times. The chain joins TRBV5-1 to TRBJ2-7; D is unclear. The V end lost 0 bases, the J end lost 7 bases, and 20 bases lay between the germline ends. Germline-derived CDR1 and CDR2 are SGHRS and YFSETQ. This CDR3 is built from 16 residues. CDR3 protein: CASSLGRARLIEEQYF. CDR3 DNA sequence: TGCGCCAGCAGCTTGGGTCGAGCGAGGTTGATCGAGGAGCAGTACTTC.

This clonotype has more than one count but fewer than ten. The chain employs TRBV28 and TRBJ1-5; D call uncertain. Trimming stripped 5 bases from V and 9 bases from J, with 20 bases between. Per germline, CDR1 MDHEN and CDR2 SYDVKM. This CDR3 spans 15 amino acids. The CDR3 DNA sequence: TGTGCCAGCAGTAGCGGGCCTTCCGGGATCAGGCCCCAGCATTTT. Translated: CASSSGPSGIRPQHF.

This clonotype was recorded at least ten times. The CDR3 coding sequence is TGCAGCGGTCGCGGGGGCCGCACAGATACGCAGTATTTT. The encoded protein is CSGRGGRTDTQYF. The genes are TRBV29-1 and TRBJ2-3; D possibly corresponds to TRBD2 (7 bases). Germline V CDR1 and CDR2: SQVTM, ANQGSEA. V was pared by 7 bases and J by 1 base, with 12 bases between. This CDR3 region has 13 residues.